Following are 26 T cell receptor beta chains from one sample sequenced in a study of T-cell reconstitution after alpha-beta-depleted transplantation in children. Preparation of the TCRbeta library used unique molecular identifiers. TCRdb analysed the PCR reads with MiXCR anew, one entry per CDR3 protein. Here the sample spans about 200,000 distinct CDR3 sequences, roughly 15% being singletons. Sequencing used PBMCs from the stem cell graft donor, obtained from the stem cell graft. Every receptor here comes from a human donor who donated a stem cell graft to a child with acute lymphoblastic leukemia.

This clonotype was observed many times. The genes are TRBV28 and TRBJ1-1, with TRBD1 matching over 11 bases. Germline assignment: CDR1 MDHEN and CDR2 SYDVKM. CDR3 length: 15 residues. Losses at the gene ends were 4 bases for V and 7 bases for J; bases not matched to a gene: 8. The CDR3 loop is CASSYGGQGGIEAFF. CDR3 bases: TGTGCCAGCAGTTACGGGGGACAGGGGGGAATTGAAGCTTTCTTT.

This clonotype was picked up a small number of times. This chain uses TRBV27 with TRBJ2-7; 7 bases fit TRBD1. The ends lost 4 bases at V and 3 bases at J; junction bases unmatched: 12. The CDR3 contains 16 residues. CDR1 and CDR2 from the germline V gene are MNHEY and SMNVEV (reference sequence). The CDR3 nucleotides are TGTGCCAGCAGTTACGAGAACAGGGGCCCGCTCTACGAGCAGTACTTC. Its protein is CASSYENRGPLYEQYF.

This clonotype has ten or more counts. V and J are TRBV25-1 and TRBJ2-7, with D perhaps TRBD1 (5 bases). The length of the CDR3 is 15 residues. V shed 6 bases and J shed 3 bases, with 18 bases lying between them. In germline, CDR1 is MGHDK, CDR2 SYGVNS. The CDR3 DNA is TGTGCCAGCAGCGAGACAGAAACCCCTTACTACGAGCAGTACTTC. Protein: CASSETETPYYEQYF.

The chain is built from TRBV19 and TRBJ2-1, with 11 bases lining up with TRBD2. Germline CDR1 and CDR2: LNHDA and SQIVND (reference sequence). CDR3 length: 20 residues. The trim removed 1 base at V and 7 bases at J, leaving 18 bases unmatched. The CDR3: CASSIALLEGRASGRNEQFF. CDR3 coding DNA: TGTGCCAGTAGTATAGCCCTTTTGGAGGGCCGGGCTAGCGGGAGGAATGAGCAGTTCTTC. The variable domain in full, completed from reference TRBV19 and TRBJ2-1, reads DGGITQSPKYLFRKEGQNVTLSCEQNLNHDAMYWYRQDPGQGLRLIYYSQIVNDFQKGDIAEGYSVSREKKESFPLTVTSAQKNPTAFYLCASSIALLEGRASGRNEQFFGPGTRLTVL.

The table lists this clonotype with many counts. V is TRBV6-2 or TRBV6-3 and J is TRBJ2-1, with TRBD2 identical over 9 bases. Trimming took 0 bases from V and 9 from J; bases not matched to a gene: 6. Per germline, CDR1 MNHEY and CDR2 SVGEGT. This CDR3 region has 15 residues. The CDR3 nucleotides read TGTGCCAGCAGTTACTCGGGCGGGAGGGCTGGTGAGCAGTTCTTC. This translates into CASSYSGGRAGEQFF.

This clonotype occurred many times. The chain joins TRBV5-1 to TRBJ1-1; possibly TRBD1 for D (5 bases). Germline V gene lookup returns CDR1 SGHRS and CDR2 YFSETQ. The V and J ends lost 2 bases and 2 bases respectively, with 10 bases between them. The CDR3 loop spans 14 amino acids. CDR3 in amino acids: CASSFDSTNTEAFF. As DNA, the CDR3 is TGCGCCAGCAGCTTCGACAGTACCAACACTGAAGCTTTCTTT. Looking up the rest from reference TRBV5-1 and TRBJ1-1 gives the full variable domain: KAGVTQTPRYLIKTRGQQVTLSCSPISGHRSVSWYQQTPGQGLQFLFEYFSETQRNKGNFPGRFSGRQFSNSRSEMNVSTLELGDSALYLCASSFDSTNTEAFFGQGTRLTVV.

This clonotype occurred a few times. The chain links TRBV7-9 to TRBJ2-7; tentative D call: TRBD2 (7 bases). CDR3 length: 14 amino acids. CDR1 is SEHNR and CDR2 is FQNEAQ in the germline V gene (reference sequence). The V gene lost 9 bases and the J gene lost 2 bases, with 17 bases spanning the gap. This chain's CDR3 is CASGGREPPYEQYF. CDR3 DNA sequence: TGTGCCAGTGGGGGGCGGGAGCCTCCCTACGAGCAGTACTTC.

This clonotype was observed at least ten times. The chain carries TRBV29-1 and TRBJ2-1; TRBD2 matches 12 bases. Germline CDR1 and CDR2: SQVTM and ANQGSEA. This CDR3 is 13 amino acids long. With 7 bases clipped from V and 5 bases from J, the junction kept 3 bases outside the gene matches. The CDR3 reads CSAGLAGHNEQFF. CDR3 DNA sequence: TGCAGCGCAGGACTAGCGGGGCACAATGAGCAGTTCTTC.

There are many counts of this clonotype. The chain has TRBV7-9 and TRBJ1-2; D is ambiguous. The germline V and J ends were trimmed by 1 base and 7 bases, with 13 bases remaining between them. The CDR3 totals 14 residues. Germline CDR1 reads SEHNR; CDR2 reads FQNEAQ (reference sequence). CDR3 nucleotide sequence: TGTGCCAGCAGCTTAGAAATTCGGGGTCCTGGCTACACCTTC. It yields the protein CASSLEIRGPGYTF.

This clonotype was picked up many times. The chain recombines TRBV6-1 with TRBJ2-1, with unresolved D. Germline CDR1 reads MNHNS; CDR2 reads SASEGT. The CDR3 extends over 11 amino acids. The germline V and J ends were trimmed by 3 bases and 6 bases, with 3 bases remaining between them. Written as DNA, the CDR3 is TGTGCCAGCAGTGAGCCCAATGAGCAGTTCTTC. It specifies CASSEPNEQFF.

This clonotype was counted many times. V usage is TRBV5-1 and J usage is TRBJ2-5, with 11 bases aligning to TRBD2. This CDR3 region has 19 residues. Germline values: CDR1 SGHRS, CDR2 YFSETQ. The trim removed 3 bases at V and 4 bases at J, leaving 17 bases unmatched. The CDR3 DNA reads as TGCGCCAGCAGCTCCTCCGTCCCGGGACTAGCGGCCACTGCAGAGACCCAGTACTTC. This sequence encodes CASSSSVPGLAATAETQYF.

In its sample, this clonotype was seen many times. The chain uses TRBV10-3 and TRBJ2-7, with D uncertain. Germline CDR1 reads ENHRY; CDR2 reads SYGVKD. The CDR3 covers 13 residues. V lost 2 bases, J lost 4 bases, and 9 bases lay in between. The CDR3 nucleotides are TGTGCCATCAGTGAGGGACCCGGTTACGAGCAGTACTTC. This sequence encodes CAISEGPGYEQYF.

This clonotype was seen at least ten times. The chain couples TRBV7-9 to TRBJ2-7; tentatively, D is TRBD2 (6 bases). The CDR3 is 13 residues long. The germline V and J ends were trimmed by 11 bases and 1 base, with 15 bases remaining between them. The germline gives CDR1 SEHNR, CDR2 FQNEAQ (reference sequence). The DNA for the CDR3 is TGTGCCGGGGGTGGAGGGAGATCCTACGAGCAGTACTTC. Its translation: CAGGGGRSYEQYF.

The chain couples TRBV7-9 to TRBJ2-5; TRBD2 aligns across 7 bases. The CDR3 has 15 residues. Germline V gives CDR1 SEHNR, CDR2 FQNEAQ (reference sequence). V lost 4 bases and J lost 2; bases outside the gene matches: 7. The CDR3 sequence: CASSSRPGGQETQYF. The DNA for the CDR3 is TGTGCCAGCAGCTCGCGCCCGGGGGGTCAAGAGACCCAGTACTTC.

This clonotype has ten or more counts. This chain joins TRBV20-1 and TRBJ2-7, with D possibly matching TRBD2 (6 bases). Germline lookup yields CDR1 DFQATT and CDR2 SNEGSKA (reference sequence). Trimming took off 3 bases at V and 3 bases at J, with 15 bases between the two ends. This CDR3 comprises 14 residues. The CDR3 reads CSARSGGLYYEQYF. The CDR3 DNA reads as TGCAGTGCTAGGTCCGGGGGACTCTACTACGAGCAGTACTTC.

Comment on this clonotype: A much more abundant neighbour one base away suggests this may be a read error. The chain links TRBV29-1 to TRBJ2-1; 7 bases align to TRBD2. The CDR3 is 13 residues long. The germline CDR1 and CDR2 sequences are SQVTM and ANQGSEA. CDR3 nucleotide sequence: TGCAGCGTTCTTGGACGTCGGGCGGGGGAGCATTTCTTC. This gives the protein CSVLGRRAGEHFF.

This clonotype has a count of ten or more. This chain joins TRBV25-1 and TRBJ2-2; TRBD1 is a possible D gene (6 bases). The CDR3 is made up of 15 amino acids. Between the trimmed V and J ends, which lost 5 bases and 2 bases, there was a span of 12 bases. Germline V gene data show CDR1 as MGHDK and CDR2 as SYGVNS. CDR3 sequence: CASSYREVNTGELFF. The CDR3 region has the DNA TGTGCCAGCAGTTACAGGGAAGTTAACACCGGGGAGCTGTTTTTT. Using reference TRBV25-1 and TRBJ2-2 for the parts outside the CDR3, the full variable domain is EADIYQTPRYLVIGTGKKITLECSQTMGHDKMYWYQQDPGMELHLIHYSYGVNSTEKGDLSSESTVSRIRTEHFPLTLESARPSHTSQYLCASSYREVNTGELFFGEGSRLTVL.

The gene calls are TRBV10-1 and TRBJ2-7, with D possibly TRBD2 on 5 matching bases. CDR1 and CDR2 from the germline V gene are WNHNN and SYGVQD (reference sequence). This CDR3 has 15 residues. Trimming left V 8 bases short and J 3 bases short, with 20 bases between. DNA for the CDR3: TGCGCCAGCCATGACCCTCGGGGTCCTGGCTACGAGCAGTACTTC. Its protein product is CASHDPRGPGYEQYF.

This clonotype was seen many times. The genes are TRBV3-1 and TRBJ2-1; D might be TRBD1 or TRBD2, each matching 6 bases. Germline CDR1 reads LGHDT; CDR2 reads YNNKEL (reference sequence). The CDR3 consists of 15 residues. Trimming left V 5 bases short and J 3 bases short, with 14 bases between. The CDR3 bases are TGTGCCAGCAGCGTAGCGGCGGGACACTACAATGAGCAGTTCTTC. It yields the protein CASSVAAGHYNEQFF.

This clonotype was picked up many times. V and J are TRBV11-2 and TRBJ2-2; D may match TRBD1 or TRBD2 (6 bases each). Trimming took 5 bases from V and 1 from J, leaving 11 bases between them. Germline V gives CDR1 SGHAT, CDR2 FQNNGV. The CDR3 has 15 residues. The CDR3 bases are TGTGCCAGCAGCCTAAGGGGGGTGAACACCGGGGAGCTGTTTTTT. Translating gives CASSLRGVNTGELFF.

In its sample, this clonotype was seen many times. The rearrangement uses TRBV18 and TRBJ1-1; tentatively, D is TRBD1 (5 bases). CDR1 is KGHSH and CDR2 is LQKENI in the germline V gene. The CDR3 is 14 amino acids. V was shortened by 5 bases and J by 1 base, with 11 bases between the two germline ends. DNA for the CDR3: TGTGCCAGCTCAGGTTTTCAGGGGAACACTGAAGCTTTCTTT. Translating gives CASSGFQGNTEAFF.

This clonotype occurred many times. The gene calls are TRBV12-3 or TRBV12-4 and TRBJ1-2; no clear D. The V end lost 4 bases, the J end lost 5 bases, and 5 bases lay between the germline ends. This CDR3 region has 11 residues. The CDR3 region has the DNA TGTGCCAGCAGTTCACGATATGGCTACACCTTC. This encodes CASSSRYGYTF.

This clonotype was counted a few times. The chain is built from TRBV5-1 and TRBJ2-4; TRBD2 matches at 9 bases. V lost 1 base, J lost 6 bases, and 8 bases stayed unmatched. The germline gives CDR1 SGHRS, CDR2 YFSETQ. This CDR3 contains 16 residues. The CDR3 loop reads CASSLNSGRSGNIQYF. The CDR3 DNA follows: TGCGCCAGCAGCTTGAATAGCGGGAGATCCGGAAACATTCAGTACTTC.

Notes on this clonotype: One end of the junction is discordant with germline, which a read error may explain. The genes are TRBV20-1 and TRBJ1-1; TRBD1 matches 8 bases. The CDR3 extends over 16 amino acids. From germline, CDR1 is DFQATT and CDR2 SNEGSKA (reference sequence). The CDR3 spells CSARDRGRTPNTEAYF. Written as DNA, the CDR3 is TGCAGTGCTAGAGACAGGGGGCGCACCCCGAACACTGAAGCTTACTTT.

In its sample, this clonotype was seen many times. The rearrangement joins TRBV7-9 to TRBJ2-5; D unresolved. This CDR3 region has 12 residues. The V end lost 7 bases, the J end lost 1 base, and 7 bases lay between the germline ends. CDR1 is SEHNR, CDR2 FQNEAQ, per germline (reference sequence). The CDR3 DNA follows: TGTGCCAGCACACACCTCCAAGAGACCCAGTACTTC. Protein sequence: CASTHLQETQYF.

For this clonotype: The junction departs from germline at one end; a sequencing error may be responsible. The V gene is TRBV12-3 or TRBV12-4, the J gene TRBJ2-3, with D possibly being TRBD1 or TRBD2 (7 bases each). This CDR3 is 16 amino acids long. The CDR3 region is CASTPGGGLSRDTQYF. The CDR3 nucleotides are TGTGCCAGCACCCCAGGGGGAGGGCTGAGCAGAGATACGCAGTATTTT.